This T cell receptor (beta chain) was sequenced in a study of blood T cell repertoires in COVID-19. Study-level information: COVID-19 samples from acute and convalescent phases originated in the United States, Italy and Spain. T cells, B-cell-depleted T cells, or PBMCs supplied cDNA or gDNA.

Per the original methods: Amplification from reference gene primers served as the basis for estimated nucleated cell counts. The method was immunoSEQ multiplex PCR; TCRdb's version includes in-frame clones alone and lacks a portion of them. From that table come the V and J calls and clone size; the DNA was used to work out D and trimming. The profile shows around 200,000 clones, over 75% of them singletons. Remarks on this clone: Sequence at one end of the junction differs from germline and may be a read error.

This CDR3 is built from 18 residues. Germline V gene lookup returns CDR1 LGHNT and CDR2 FRNRAP. The chain recombines TRBV12-5 with TRBJ2-1, with 9 bases fitting TRBD1. This clonotype was sampled from a man aged 50 to 60 who had recovered from COVID-19. Sequenced material: peripheral blood. This CDR3 is CASGLDRGTLSSYNEQFF. CDR3 coding DNA: TGTGCTAGTGGATTGGACAGGGGCACGCTTAGCTCCTACAATGAGCAGTTCTTC.